These T cell receptor beta chains were read from a single sample in a study of CD8 T cells in Susac syndrome. TCRdb ran MiXCR on the immunoSEQ multiplex PCR reads and lists one entry per CDR3 protein. The repertoire holds 180,000 or so distinct CDR3 sequences, with approximately 95% as singletons. Material for sequencing was CD4+ T cells from PBMCs. Receptors originate from a human donor in good health. CDR3s include the opening cysteine and the closing phenylalanine or tryptophan. Fields, in order: CDR3 length, D gene, clone size, J gene, V gene, CDR3 protein, CDR3 DNA. The D gene is left open where the match is weak. Where a row states a size, it is once, few, many or the class of an expanded clone; other rows omit it.

>13|-|-|TRBJ2-3|TRBV2
CASSVGGADTQYF
TGTGCCAGCAGTGTAGGGGGAGCAGATACGCAGTATTTT
>11|-|-|TRBJ2-5|TRBV29-1
CSGQAQETQYF
TGCAGTGGGCAGGCCCAAGAGACCCAGTACTTC
>15|TRBD1|-|TRBJ2-2|TRBV30
CAWSVRDRDTGELFF
TGTGCCTGGAGTGTAAGGGACAGGGACACCGGGGAGCTGTTTTTT
>14|-|-|TRBJ1-2|TRBV24-1
CATSSPPGLYGYTF
TGTGCCACCAGTTCCCCTCCGGGACTCTATGGCTACACCTTC
>15|TRBD1|-|TRBJ1-2|TRBV20-1
CSAKQGFKLFDGYTF
TGCAGTGCTAAACAGGGGTTTAAATTGTTCGATGGCTACACCTTC
>12|-|-|TRBJ1-4|TRBV29-1
CSGGQRNEKLFF
TGCAGCGGCGGACAGAGAAATGAAAAACTGTTTTTT
>14|-|-|TRBJ1-2|TRBV5-1
CASSLETANYGYTF
TGCGCCAGCAGCTTGGAGACAGCCAACTATGGCTACACCTTC
>14|TRBD2|-|TRBJ2-1|TRBV7-9
CASSFYGRGNEQFF
TGTGCCAGCAGCTTTTACGGGAGGGGGAATGAGCAGTTCTTC
>13|TRBD2|-|TRBJ2-7|TRBV14
CASSQAGGSGQYF
TGTGCCAGCAGCCAAGCGGGCGGGAGTGGGCAGTACTTC
>16|-|-|TRBJ2-3|TRBV3-1
CASSKFRDTRTDTQYF
TGTGCCAGCAGCAAGTTCCGGGACACTCGCACAGATACGCAGTATTTT
>13|-|-|TRBJ1-1|TRBV11-2
CASSPRAHTEAFF
TGTGCCAGCAGCCCGCGGGCACACACTGAAGCTTTCTTT
>16|TRBD2|-|TRBJ2-1|TRBV27
CASKLSGRGTYNEQFF
TGTGCCAGCAAGTTGAGCGGGAGGGGGACCTACAATGAGCAGTTCTTC
>14|TRBD1|-|TRBJ2-3|TRBV20-1
CSAPDRVVTDTQYF
TGCAGTGCTCCGGACAGGGTAGTCACAGATACGCAGTATTTT
>15|-|once|TRBJ2-1|TRBV14
CASSQDFGANNEQFF
TGTGCCAGCAGCCAAGATTTCGGGGCAAACAATGAGCAGTTCTTC
>16|TRBD1|-|TRBJ2-1|TRBV24-1
CATSDSWTGGLNEQFF
TGTGCCACCAGTGATTCCTGGACAGGGGGCCTTAATGAGCAGTTCTTC
>14|-|-|TRBJ2-1|TRBV5-1
CASSFAGRMDEQFF
TGCGCCAGCAGCTTTGCAGGGAGGATGGATGAGCAGTTCTTC
>16|TRBD2|once|TRBJ2-3|TRBV15
CATSIKTGGLEDTQYF
TGTGCCACCAGCATCAAAACGGGGGGGCTGGAAGATACGCAGTATTTT
>16|TRBD2|-|TRBJ2-1|TRBV7-9
CASSLVASGSMDEQFF
TGTGCCAGCAGCTTAGTGGCTAGCGGGAGTATGGATGAGCAGTTCTTC
>14|TRBD2|-|TRBJ2-5|TRBV29-1
CSVEVLAGGETQYF
TGCAGCGTTGAAGTACTAGCGGGAGGAGAGACCCAGTACTTC
>15|-|-|TRBJ2-4|TRBV5-1
CASSLDVGAKNIQYF
TGCGCCAGCAGCTTGGATGTCGGAGCCAAAAACATTCAGTACTTC
>14|TRBD1|-|TRBJ2-5|TRBV20-1
CSARDRGQVETQYF
TGCAGTGCTAGAGATCGCGGACAGGTTGAGACCCAGTACTTC
>16|TRBD2|-|TRBJ2-5|TRBV6-2/TRBV6-3
CASSYGGVPRRETQYF
TGTGCCAGCAGTTACGGGGGGGTGCCTCGGCGAGAGACCCAGTACTTC
>14|TRBD2|-|TRBJ2-5|TRBV3-1
CASSQLAERGVQYF
TGTGCCAGCAGCCAACTAGCGGAACGCGGGGTCCAGTACTTC
>14|-|-|TRBJ2-1|TRBV27
CASTSGVSRNEQFF
TGTGCCAGCACTTCTGGTGTGTCTCGCAATGAGCAGTTCTTC
>15|-|-|TRBJ2-1|TRBV7-3
CASSSDWAPVDEQFF
TGTGCCAGCAGCTCTGACTGGGCCCCTGTTGATGAGCAGTTCTTC
>13|-|-|TRBJ2-7|TRBV7-9
CASSTIPAGEQYF
TGTGCCAGCAGTACAATACCCGCGGGCGAGCAGTACTTC
>13|-|-|TRBJ2-3|TRBV29-1
CSVEVSATDTQYF
TGCAGCGTTGAAGTTTCCGCCACAGATACGCAGTATTTT
>13|TRBD1|-|TRBJ1-1|TRBV29-1
CSVEVPGTGDAFF
TGCAGCGTTGAAGTCCCCGGGACAGGGGACGCTTTCTTT